This T cell receptor (beta chain) appears in the sequencing data of a study of blood T cell repertoires in COVID-19. Sequenced by immunoSEQ multiplex PCR; TCRdb stores in-frame clones only, minus some. Here the sample spans approximately 210,000 clones, roughly 84% being singletons. CDR1 and CDR2 (germline): GTSNPN, SVGIG (reference sequence). The J segment lost 2 bases and the V segment lost 6 bases, leaving 6 bases of the junction unmatched. The CDR3 extends over 13 amino acids. This TCR was recovered from a woman between 40 and 55 years old who had recovered from COVID-19. The sample consisted of peripheral blood. The chain uses TRBV30 and TRBJ2-5, with 7 bases matching TRBD2. The CDR3 DNA sequence: TGTGCCTGTAGGTTGCGGGGGCAAGAGACCCAGTACTTC. Translated: CACRLRGQETQYF.